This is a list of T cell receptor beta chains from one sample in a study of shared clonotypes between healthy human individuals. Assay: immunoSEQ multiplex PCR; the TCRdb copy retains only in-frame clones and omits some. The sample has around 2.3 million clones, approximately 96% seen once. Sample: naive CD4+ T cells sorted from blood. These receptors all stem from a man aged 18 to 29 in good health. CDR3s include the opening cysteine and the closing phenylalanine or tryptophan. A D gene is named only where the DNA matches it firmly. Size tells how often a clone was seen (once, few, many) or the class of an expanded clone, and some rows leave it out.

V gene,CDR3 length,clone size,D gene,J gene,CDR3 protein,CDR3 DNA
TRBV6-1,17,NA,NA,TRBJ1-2,CASSEKGRAAPIYGYTF,TGTGCCAGCAGTGAAAAGGGCAGGGCGGCGCCGATCTATGGCTACACCTTC
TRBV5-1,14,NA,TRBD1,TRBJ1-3,CASSPGQSGNTIYF,TGCGCCAGCAGCCCGGGACAGTCAGGAAACACCATATATTTT
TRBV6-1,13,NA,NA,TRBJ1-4,CASNRQLNEKLFF,TGTGCCAGCAATAGACAGCTGAATGAAAAACTGTTTTTT
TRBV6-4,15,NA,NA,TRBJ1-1,CASSDSGRADFWEPF,TGTGCCAGCAGTGACTCGGGTAGGGCCGACTTTTGGGAACCATTT
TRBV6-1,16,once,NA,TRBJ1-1,CASSEAGRGENTEAFF,TGTGCCAGCAGTGAAGCTGGCCGGGGAGAGAACACTGAAGCTTTCTTT
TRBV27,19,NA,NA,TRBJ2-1,CASKKVAGSYLSSYNEQFF,TGTGCCAGCAAAAAGGTGGCAGGGTCCTACCTTAGCTCCTACAATGAGCAGTTCTTC
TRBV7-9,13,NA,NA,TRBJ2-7,CASSLEVPYEQYF,TGTGCCAGCAGCTTAGAGGTTCCCTACGAGCAGTACTTC
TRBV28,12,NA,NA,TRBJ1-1,CASSLPYTEAFF,TGTGCCAGCAGTTTACCGTACACTGAAGCTTTCTTT
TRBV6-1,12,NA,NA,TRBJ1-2,CASTGSTYGYTF,TGTGCCAGTACAGGGTCAACCTATGGCTACACCTTC
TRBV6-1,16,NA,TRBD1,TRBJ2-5,CASSATLAGGQQTQYF,TGTGCCAGCAGTGCCACCTTGGCAGGGGGCCAGCAGACCCAGTACTTC
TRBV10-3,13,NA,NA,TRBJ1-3,CAISPGFGNTIYF,TGTGCCATCAGCCCCGGCTTCGGGAACACCATATATTTT
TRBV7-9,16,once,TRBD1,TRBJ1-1,CASSREGRGLHTEAFF,TGTGCCAGCAGCCGCGAGGGCAGGGGGCTGCACACTGAAGCTTTCTTT
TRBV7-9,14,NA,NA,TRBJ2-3,CASSLVGGTDTQYF,TGTGCCAGCAGCTTAGTGGGGGGCACAGATACGCAGTATTTT
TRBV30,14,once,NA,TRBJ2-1,CAWSFRGSGREQFF,TGTGCCTGGAGTTTCAGGGGCTCAGGACGTGAGCAGTTCTTC
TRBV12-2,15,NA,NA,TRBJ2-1,CASRFPAGGDNEQFF,TGTGCAAGTCGCTTTCCCGCGGGGGGCGACAATGAGCAGTTCTTC
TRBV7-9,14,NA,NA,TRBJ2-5,CASSFRGSGETQYF,TGTGCCAGCAGCTTCCGGGGGTCAGGCGAGACCCAGTACTTC
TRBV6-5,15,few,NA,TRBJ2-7,CASSYSTQGSYEQYF,TGTGCCAGCAGTTACTCAACCCAGGGCTCCTACGAGCAGTACTTC
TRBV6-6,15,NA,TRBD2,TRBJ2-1,CASSYSMGLADEQFF,TGTGCCAGCAGTTACTCGATGGGACTAGCGGATGAGCAGTTCTTC
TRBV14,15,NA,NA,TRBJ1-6,CASSSRTTRNSPLHF,TGTGCCAGCAGTAGTAGAACGACGAGGAATTCACCCCTCCACTTT
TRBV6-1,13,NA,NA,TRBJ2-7,CASSTGQSYEQYF,TGTGCCAGCAGTACTGGACAGTCCTACGAGCAGTACTTC
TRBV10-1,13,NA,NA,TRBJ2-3,CASSDGAGDTQYF,TGCGCCAGCAGTGACGGGGCGGGGGATACGCAGTATTTT
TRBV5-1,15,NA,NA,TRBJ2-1,CASSWVRGVRDEQFF,TGCGCCAGCAGCTGGGTTCGAGGGGTTCGCGATGAGCAGTTCTTC
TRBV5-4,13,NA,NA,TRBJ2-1,CASSLVGQGREFF,TGTGCCAGCAGCTTGGTAGGGCAGGGAAGGGAGTTCTTC
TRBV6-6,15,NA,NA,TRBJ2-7,CASSDPMTSPYEQYF,TGTGCCAGCAGTGACCCTATGACTAGTCCCTACGAGCAGTACTTC
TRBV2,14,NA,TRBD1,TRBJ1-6,CASTEGTGNSPLHF,TGTGCCAGCACCGAGGGGACAGGGAATTCACCCCTCCACTTT
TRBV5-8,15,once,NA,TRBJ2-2,CASSLGPGWPGELFF,TGTGCCAGCAGCTTGGGGCCAGGGTGGCCCGGGGAGCTGTTTTTT
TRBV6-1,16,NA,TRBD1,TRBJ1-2,CASSADTGQGRYGYTF,TGTGCCAGCAGTGCCGACACCGGACAGGGACGTTATGGCTACACCTTC
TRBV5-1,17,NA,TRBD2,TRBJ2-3,CASSQVAGATSTDTQYF,TGCGCCAGCAGCCAAGTAGCGGGGGCCACAAGCACAGATACGCAGTATTTT
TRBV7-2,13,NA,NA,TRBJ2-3,CASSVPGTDTQYF,TGTGCCAGCAGCGTCCCGGGGACCGATACGCAGTATTTT
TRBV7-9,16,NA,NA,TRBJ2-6,CASSFLRGSGANVLTF,TGTGCCAGCAGCTTCCTCAGGGGCTCTGGGGCCAACGTCCTGACTTTC
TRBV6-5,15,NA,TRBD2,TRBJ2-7,CASSSGAGGGYEQYF,TGTGCCAGCAGTTCCGGGGCGGGAGGGGGCTACGAGCAGTACTTC
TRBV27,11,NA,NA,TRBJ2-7,CASSLGGLNYF,TGTGCCAGCAGTTTAGGGGGACTGAACTACTTC
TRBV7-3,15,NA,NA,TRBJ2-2,CASSDGTMGTGELFF,TGTGCCAGCAGCGACGGGACAATGGGCACCGGGGAGCTGTTTTTT
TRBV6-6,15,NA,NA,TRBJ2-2,CASSYSLASGGELFF,TGTGCCAGCAGTTACTCCCTAGCGTCGGGCGGGGAGCTGTTTTTT
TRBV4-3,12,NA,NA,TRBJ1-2,CASSQDNYGYTF,TGCGCCAGCAGCCAAGACAATTATGGCTACACCTTC